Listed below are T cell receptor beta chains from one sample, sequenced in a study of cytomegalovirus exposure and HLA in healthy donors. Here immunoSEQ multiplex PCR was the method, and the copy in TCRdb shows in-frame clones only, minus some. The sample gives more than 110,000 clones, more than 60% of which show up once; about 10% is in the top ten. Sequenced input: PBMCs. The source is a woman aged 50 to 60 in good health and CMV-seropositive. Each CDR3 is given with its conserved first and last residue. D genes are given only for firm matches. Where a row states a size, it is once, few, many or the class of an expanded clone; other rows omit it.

CSSSYSQGNKNEQYF TGTTCCAGCAGCTATTCACAGGGTAACAAGAACGAGCAGTACTTC . TRBJ2-7 . TRBV7-9
CASRQGRNEQYF TGTGCCAGCAGGCAGGGTAGAAACGAGCAGTACTTC . TRBJ2-7 . TRBV6-5
CASSLSPGGQETQYF TGTGCCAGCAGTTTATCCCCCGGGGGCCAAGAGACCCAGTACTTC . TRBJ2-5 . TRBV28
CASTTSTGGQNTEAFF TGCGCCAGCACAACTTCGACAGGGGGCCAAAACACTGAAGCTTTCTTT TRBD1 TRBJ1-1 . TRBV5-1
CASSFTSPETQYF TGTGCCAGCAGTTTTACTAGCCCGGAGACCCAGTACTTC . TRBJ2-5 once TRBV28
CASSNIDRGLQETQYF TGTGCCAGCAGCAATATTGACAGGGGGTTACAAGAGACCCAGTACTTC TRBD1 TRBJ2-5 . TRBV7-3
CASSLRTGGYGYTF TGTGCCAGCAGCCTAAGGACAGGCGGCTATGGCTACACCTTC TRBD1 TRBJ1-2 . TRBV6-1
CASSKSGGTVWNTEAFF TGTGCCAGCAGCAAATCCGGGGGGACGGTTTGGAACACTGAAGCTTTCTTT . TRBJ1-1 once TRBV21-1
CASSSRTGPPMEQYF TGTGCCAGCAGTTCCCGGACAGGCCCCCCGATGGAGCAGTACTTC TRBD1 TRBJ2-7 . TRBV27
CASSGTGGVHEQYF TGTGCCAGCAGCGGTACAGGGGGTGTGCACGAGCAGTACTTC TRBD1 TRBJ2-7 once TRBV6-1
CASSLAASGGTGELFF TGTGCCAGCAGCTTGGCCGCTAGCGGGGGTACCGGGGAGCTGTTTTTT TRBD2 TRBJ2-2 . TRBV5-4
CAIMGAGGTEAFF TGTGCCATCATGGGAGCAGGTGGCACTGAAGCTTTCTTT . TRBJ1-1 . TRBV10-3
CASSSDYFGLLLETQYF TGTGCCAGCAGTTCGGACTATTTCGGCTTACTATTAGAGACCCAGTACTTC . TRBJ2-5 . TRBV27
CASSLALTGNTEAFF TGTGCCAGCAGCTTAGCATTGACGGGGAACACTGAAGCTTTCTTT . TRBJ1-1 . TRBV7-9
CASSRLAGGGDEQFF TGTGCCAGCAGCCGCCTAGCGGGGGGAGGCGATGAGCAGTTCTTC TRBD2 TRBJ2-1 . TRBV14
CASSPPDRGYGYTF TGTGCCAGCTCACCACCCGACAGGGGTTACGGCTACACCTTC TRBD1 TRBJ1-2 . TRBV18
CASSFQGRNEQYF TGTGCCAGCAGCTTCCAGGGAAGGAACGAGCAGTACTTC . TRBJ2-7 . TRBV7-2
CASSLTGGGQPQHF TGTGCCAGCAGTCTTACAGGGGGCGGTCAGCCCCAGCATTTT TRBD1 TRBJ1-5 once TRBV28